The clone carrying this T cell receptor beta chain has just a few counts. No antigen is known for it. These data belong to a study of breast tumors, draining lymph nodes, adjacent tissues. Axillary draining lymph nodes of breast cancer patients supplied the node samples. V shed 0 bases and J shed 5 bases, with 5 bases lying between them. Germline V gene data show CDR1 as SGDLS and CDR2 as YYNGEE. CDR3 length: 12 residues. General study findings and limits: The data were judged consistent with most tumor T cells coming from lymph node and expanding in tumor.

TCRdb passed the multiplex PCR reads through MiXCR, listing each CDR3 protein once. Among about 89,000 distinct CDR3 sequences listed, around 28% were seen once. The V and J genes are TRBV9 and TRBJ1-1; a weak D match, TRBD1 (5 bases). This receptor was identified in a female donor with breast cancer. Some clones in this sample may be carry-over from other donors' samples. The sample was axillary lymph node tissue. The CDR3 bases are TGTGCCAGCAGCGTAGGGGGGACTGAAGCTTTCTTT. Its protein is CASSVGGTEAFF.